Following are 32 T cell receptor beta chains from one sample sequenced in a study of blood T cell repertoires in COVID-19. Clones were read by immunoSEQ multiplex PCR, and TCRdb kept only the in-frame ones, dropping some. Here the sample spans 340,000 or so clones, about 86% being singletons. Sequenced sample: peripheral blood. These receptors came from a man younger than 40 with active or convalescent COVID-19.

This chain links TRBV4-3 with TRBJ2-2; TRBD2 aligns across 8 bases. Germline CDR1 is LGHNA and CDR2 is YSLEER. There are 16 residues in the CDR3. V gave up 6 bases and J gave up 2 bases; unmatched junction bases: 8. The CDR3 sequence: CASSPTSGLNTGELFF. As DNA, the CDR3 is TGCGCCAGCAGTCCTACTAGCGGACTAAACACCGGGGAGCTGTTTTTT.

The chain carries TRBV18 and TRBJ2-5; D is unresolved. The germline V and J ends were trimmed by 1 base and 3 bases, with 9 bases remaining between them. Germline V gene lookup returns CDR1 KGHSH and CDR2 LQKENI. The CDR3 contains 14 residues. CDR3 amino acids: CASSPLGLKETQYF. CDR3 sequence (DNA): TGTGCCAGCTCACCACTGGGCCTAAAAGAGACCCAGTACTTC.

V and J are TRBV5-6 and TRBJ2-7; 14 nucleotides match TRBD2. Germline loops: CDR1 SGHDT, CDR2 YYEEEE. With V trimmed by 4 bases and J by 3 bases, 6 bases remained unmatched. CDR3 length: 16 amino acids. The CDR3 DNA reads TGTGCCAGCAGCCTCCCGACTAGCGGGGGGGGCTACGAGCAGTACTTC. It yields the protein CASSLPTSGGGYEQYF.

This rearrangement joins TRBV4-3 to TRBJ2-7; 11 nucleotides line up with TRBD2. This CDR3 spans 16 amino acids. CDR1 is LGHNA and CDR2 is YSLEER in the germline V gene. With V trimmed by 0 bases and J by 2 bases, 3 bases remained unmatched. The CDR3 DNA reads TGCGCCAGCAGCCAAGAGGTAGCGGGGGGGCCCTACGAGCAGTACTTC. This codes for CASSQEVAGGPYEQYF.

The V gene is TRBV6-2 or TRBV6-3, the J gene TRBJ2-1; D is ambiguous. The CDR3 length is 14 residues. The germline V gene has CDR1 MNHEY and CDR2 SVGEGT. The ends were cut back, 4 bases at V and 0 bases at J, with 7 bases in the middle. The CDR3 sequence is CASSLGYSYNEQFF. Written as DNA, the CDR3 is TGTGCCAGCAGTTTGGGCTACTCCTACAATGAGCAGTTCTTC.

This chain joins TRBV7-2 and TRBJ1-2; D is unresolved. The CDR3 spans 14 residues. Germline assignment: CDR1 SGHTA and CDR2 FQGNSA. Trimming cost V 4 bases and J 4 bases, with 13 bases left between them. The CDR3: CASSSRGRFYGYTF. In DNA, the CDR3 is TGTGCCAGCAGCTCCCGGGGAAGATTCTATGGCTACACCTTC. The full variable domain, rest sourced from reference TRBV7-2 and TRBJ1-2, is GAGVSQSPSNKVTEKGKDVELRCDPISGHTALYWYRQSLGQGLEFLIYFQGNSAPDKSGLPSDRFSAERTGGSVSTLTIQRTQQEDSAVYLCASSSRGRFYGYTFGSGTRLTVV.

This sequence joins TRBV7-2 and TRBJ2-3, with TRBD2 identical over 12 bases. V dropped 3 bases and J dropped 0; count of bases not matched to a gene: 10. This CDR3 is 19 amino acids long. Germline values: CDR1 SGHTA, CDR2 FQGNSA. The CDR3 sequence: CASSFLAGGPKGSTDTQYF. The CDR3 DNA is TGTGCCAGCAGCTTCCTAGCGGGGGGGCCAAAGGGCAGCACAGATACGCAGTATTTT.

The chain is built from TRBV7-9 and TRBJ2-1; 8 nucleotides line up with TRBD1. Germline-derived CDR1 and CDR2 are SEHNR and FQNEAQ (reference sequence). J lost 4 bases, V lost 5 bases, and 10 bases had no gene match. This CDR3 is built from 16 residues. CDR3 amino acids: CASSGPGTGFYNEQFF. CDR3 sequence (DNA): TGTGCCAGCAGCGGCCCCGGGACAGGTTTTTACAATGAGCAGTTCTTC. Filled out from reference TRBV7-9 and TRBJ2-1, the complete variable domain reads DTGVSQNPRHKITKRGQNVTFRCDPISEHNRLYWYRQTLGQGPEFLTYFQNEAQLEKSRLLSDRFSAERPKGSFSTLEIQRTEQGDSAMYLCASSGPGTGFYNEQFFGPGTRLTVL.

The rearrangement links TRBV10-1 to TRBJ2-3; D is possibly TRBD2 (5 bases). CDR1 and CDR2 (germline): WNHNN, SYGVQD (reference sequence). The CDR3 has 16 residues. Between the trimmed V and J ends, which lost 0 bases and 0 bases, there was a span of 10 bases. CDR3 sequence: CASSESQRSSTDTQYF. In DNA, the CDR3 is TGCGCCAGCAGTGAGTCCCAGCGGTCTAGCACAGATACGCAGTATTTT.

The chain joins TRBV28 to TRBJ1-5; tentatively, D is TRBD1 (6 bases). This CDR3 is built from 18 residues. Germline V gene sequence: CDR1 MDHEN, CDR2 SYDVKM. Trimming removed 3 bases from V and 2 bases from J, with 20 bases in between. CDR3 loop: CASSFGQGTGFGNQPQHF. CDR3 coding DNA: TGTGCCAGCAGTTTTGGGCAGGGGACGGGGTTTGGCAATCAGCCCCAGCATTTT. Together with reference TRBV28 and TRBJ1-5, the CDR3 gives the full variable domain: DVKVTQSSRYLVKRTGEKVFLECVQDMDHENMFWYRQDPGLGLRLIYFSYDVKMKEKGDIPEGYSVSREKKERFSLILESASTNQTSMYLCASSFGQGTGFGNQPQHFGDGTRLSIL.

Only a few counts were recorded for this clone. The chain employs TRBV29-1 and TRBJ2-7, with 8 nucleotides matching TRBD1. This CDR3 is built from 12 residues. Germline V CDR1 and CDR2: SQVTM, ANQGSEA. Unmatched junction bases numbered 3, after V lost 6 bases and J lost 2 bases. CDR3 loop: CSVRTGTYEQYF. CDR3 nucleotides: TGCAGCGTCCGGACAGGGACCTACGAGCAGTACTTC.

The chain carries TRBV4-2 and TRBJ2-2; 7 nucleotides match TRBD2. The CDR3 length is 15 residues. CDR1 is LGHNA, CDR2 YNFKEQ, per germline. V lost 4 bases to trimming and J lost 6 bases; unmatched junction nucleotides: 8. CDR3 protein: CASSRGLELAGELFF. DNA of the CDR3: TGTGCCAGCAGCCGCGGACTAGAGCTTGCCGGGGAGCTGTTTTTT.

The V and J genes are TRBV10-3 and TRBJ1-1; 9 bases are shared with TRBD1. J gave up 8 bases and V 1 base, and 8 bases lay outside the gene matches. Germline lookup yields CDR1 ENHRY and CDR2 SYGVKD. The CDR3 extends over 15 amino acids. In DNA form, the CDR3 reads TGTGCCATCAGTGAGTGGGACAGGGCGGGCTTGGAAGCTTTCTTT. It encodes CAISEWDRAGLEAFF.

The chain is built from TRBV29-1 and TRBJ2-3; TRBD2 matches at 12 bases. The CDR3 covers 18 residues. Germline trimming cut 2 bases from V and 3 bases from J; bases unmatched to any gene: 12. The germline gives CDR1 SQVTM, CDR2 ANQGSEA. CDR3 residues: CSVEMAVGLAGNTDTQYF. The CDR3 nucleotides are TGCAGCGTTGAAATGGCCGTTGGACTAGCGGGGAATACAGATACGCAGTATTTT.

This chain links TRBV28 with TRBJ2-1; 10 nucleotides agree with TRBD2. This CDR3 region has 16 residues. The V segment lost 7 bases and the J segment 5 bases; nucleotides outside the gene matches: 11. Germline loops: CDR1 MDHEN, CDR2 SYDVKM. The CDR3 DNA follows: TGTGCCAGCACCGCTAGGGGTCTAGCGGGAGACAATGAGCAGTTCTTC. This sequence encodes CASTARGLAGDNEQFF.

The J gene is TRBJ2-3, the V gene TRBV24-1; D might be TRBD1 (6 bases). Trimming shortened V by 2 bases and J by 5 bases, and 22 bases separated the two germline ends. This CDR3 spans 18 amino acids. Germline-derived CDR1 and CDR2 are KGHDR and SFDVKD. Written as DNA, the CDR3 is TGTGCCACCAGTGATTCGGGGACATCAGGGATGAGTAGAGATACGCAGTATTTT. Translated: CATSDSGTSGMSRDTQYF.

This clone has ten or more counts. The chain links TRBV19 to TRBJ2-7; the D gene is possibly TRBD1 (6 bases). V lost 4 bases and J 1 base, leaving 14 bases between the germline ends. Per germline, CDR1 LNHDA and CDR2 SQIVND (reference sequence). This CDR3 spans 15 amino acids. The CDR3 loop is CASSRGQIFSYEQYF. Written as DNA, the CDR3 is TGTGCCAGTAGTAGAGGACAGATTTTTTCCTACGAGCAGTACTTC.

This clone was detected only once. The rearrangement joins TRBV7-3 to TRBJ2-1; 11 nucleotides line up with TRBD2. The CDR3 loop spans 14 amino acids. J gave up 9 bases and V 4 bases, and 5 bases lay outside the gene matches. Germline values: CDR1 SGHTA, CDR2 FQGTGA. CDR3 in amino acids: CASSSLAGGGEQFF. DNA for the CDR3: TGTGCCAGCAGCTCGCTAGCGGGGGGCGGTGAGCAGTTCTTC.

The chain couples TRBV7-2 to TRBJ2-2; 9 bases agree with TRBD1. Germline V CDR1 and CDR2: SGHTA, FQGNSA. The CDR3 loop spans 19 amino acids. The trim removed 0 bases at V and 7 bases at J, leaving 15 bases unmatched. This chain's CDR3 is CASSLAWEDRGVIGGELFF. In DNA, the CDR3 is TGTGCCAGCAGCTTAGCGTGGGAGGACAGGGGAGTAATCGGCGGGGAGCTGTTTTTT.

The CDR3 DNA follows: TGCGCCAGCAGCTTGGCGGAGTCGGCGGGTACGCAGTATTTT. This codes for CASSLAESAGTQYF. The chain joins TRBV5-1 to TRBJ2-3, with D possibly matching TRBD2 (5 bases). The CDR3 contains 14 residues. Between the trimmed V and J ends, which lost 0 bases and 8 bases, there was a span of 13 bases. Germline V CDR1 and CDR2: SGHRS, YFSETQ.

This clone was seen at least ten times. The chain uses TRBV24-1 and TRBJ1-4; 8 bases align to TRBD1. After removal of 2 bases from V and 7 bases from J, the junction contained 5 bases not matched to a gene. The CDR3 totals 15 residues. CDR1 is KGHDR, CDR2 SFDVKD, per germline. The chain's CDR3 is CATSDSRTGTEKLFF. Written as DNA, the CDR3 is TGTGCCACCAGTGATTCAAGGACAGGGACTGAAAAACTGTTTTTT.

This sequence joins TRBV21-1 and TRBJ1-5; the listed D gene, TRBD1, was not tested against the DNA. TRBV21-1 is annotated as a pseudogene. CDR3 length: 16 amino acids. This chain's CDR3 is CASRLNRAGSNQPQHF. The CDR3 coding sequence is TGTGCCAGCAGGTTAAACAGGGCCGGGAGCAATCAGCCCCAGCATTTT.

This clone was recorded once. The V call is TRBV4-1, the J call TRBJ1-1; no definite D call. This CDR3 spans 14 amino acids. V was clipped by 4 bases and J by 1 base, with 10 bases between them. The germline V gene has CDR1 MGHRA and CDR2 YSYEKL. The CDR3 region is CASSLDHRNTEAFF. The DNA for the CDR3 is TGCGCCAGCAGCCTCGACCACAGGAACACTGAAGCTTTCTTT.

The rearrangement links TRBV7-8 to TRBJ2-7; no reliable D call. The germline CDR1 and CDR2 sequences are SGHVS and FQNEAQ. This CDR3 has 13 residues. V was clipped by 3 bases and J by 1 base, with 7 bases between them. CDR3 sequence (DNA): TGTGCCAGCAGCTTCGCAGAATCCTACGAGCAGTACTTC. This translates into CASSFAESYEQYF.

The chain joins TRBV9 to TRBJ1-1; the D is unclear. Germline CDR1 and CDR2: SGDLS and YYNGEE. CDR3 size: 13 residues. Trimming cost V 4 bases and J 1 base, with 8 bases left between them. CDR3 residues: CASSQQRNTEAFF. The CDR3 bases are TGTGCCAGCAGCCAACAGAGGAACACTGAAGCTTTCTTT.

With respect to this clone: Other DNA sequences in this specimen translate into the identical CDR3. V gene TRBV3-1 (or the pseudogene TRBV3-2) combines with J gene TRBJ2-7, with D hard to call. V gave up 1 base and J gave up 2 bases, with 6 bases separating them. Germline CDR1 and CDR2: LGHDT and YNNKEL (reference sequence). This CDR3 region has 13 residues. The CDR3 loop is CASSQGQAYEQYF. The DNA for the CDR3 is TGTGCCAGCAGCCAAGGGCAGGCCTACGAGCAGTACTTC.

This rearrangement joins TRBV7-2 to TRBJ2-7; 10 bases align to TRBD1. J was trimmed by 2 bases and V by 3 bases; bases with no gene match: 13. This CDR3 has 18 amino acids. The V gene's germline CDR1 is SGHTA and CDR2 FQGNSA. The CDR3 region is CASSFSGVGQGSTYEQYF. The DNA for the CDR3 is TGTGCCAGCAGCTTCTCGGGGGTGGGACAGGGGAGTACCTACGAGCAGTACTTC.

V and J are TRBV5-1 and TRBJ2-1; 14 nucleotides agree with TRBD2. V gave up 5 bases and J gave up 8 bases; unmatched junction bases: 6. This CDR3 contains 15 residues. The germline V gene has CDR1 SGHRS and CDR2 YFSETQ. In nucleotides, the CDR3 is TGCGCCAGCAGGATCGGGACTAGCGGGGGACATGAGCAGTTCTTC. Translated, it gives CASRIGTSGGHEQFF.

In its sample, this clone was seen once. The gene calls are TRBV28 and TRBJ2-7; weak D call: TRBD1 (6 bases). Trimming shortened V by 5 bases and J by 3 bases, and 20 bases separated the two germline ends. Germline CDR1 MDHEN, CDR2 SYDVKM. There are 16 residues in the CDR3. Here the CDR3 reads CASSLPPGAGNYEQYF. In nucleotides, the CDR3 is TGTGCCAGCAGTCTCCCCCCAGGGGCAGGGAACTACGAGCAGTACTTC.

The chain joins TRBV5-1 to TRBJ2-3, with 7 bases aligning to TRBD2. Trimming cost V 1 base and J 6 bases; bases outside gene matches: 8. The length of the CDR3 is 15 residues. From germline, CDR1 is SGHRS and CDR2 YFSETQ. The CDR3 nucleotides read TGCGCCAGCAGCTTGCGGGTAGCGGGCCCCGATACGCAGTATTTT. Translating it yields CASSLRVAGPDTQYF.

The chain couples TRBV2 to TRBJ2-7; D gene unclear. The CDR3 extends over 11 amino acids. V dropped 6 bases and J dropped 7 bases, with 10 bases sitting between them. From germline, CDR1 is SNHLY and CDR2 FYNNEI. The CDR3 region is CASSATGEQYF. The CDR3 DNA is TGTGCCAGCAGCGCTACTGGTGAGCAGTACTTC.

The gene calls are TRBV6-5 and TRBJ1-5; the D is unclear. Deletions cut 6 bases from V and 4 bases from J, with 10 bases between. Germline loops: CDR1 MNHEY, CDR2 SVGAGI. The CDR3 loop spans 13 amino acids. The CDR3 DNA sequence: TGTGCCAGCAGCCGAGGCGGAAATCAGCCCCAGCATTTT. Encoded protein: CASSRGGNQPQHF.